The 31 T cell receptor beta chains presented below share a single source sample, sequenced in a study of response to subunit inactivated influenza vaccine. TCRdb re-derived calls from the RT-PCR reads in MiXCR, one entry per CDR3 protein. The repertoire includes 450,000 to 500,000 distinct CDR3 sequences, approximately 9.9% of them detected once, and roughly 12% sits in the top ten. The sequenced sample was PBMCs from blood, obtained around seven weeks after vaccination. These receptors all come from a man aged 45-60 years who received an inactivated influenza vaccine.

This clonotype was seen many times. The chain employs TRBV29-1 and TRBJ2-7; TRBD2 matches 9 bases. The J segment lost 2 bases and the V segment lost 3 bases, leaving 2 bases of the junction unmatched. Germline lookup yields CDR1 SQVTM and CDR2 ANQGSEA. This CDR3 has 13 residues. CDR3 coding DNA: TGCAGCGTTGAGTCTAGCGGGACCTACGAGCAGTACTTC. Translation: CSVESSGTYEQYF.

This clonotype was seen more than once but under ten times. The chain links TRBV12-3 or TRBV12-4 to TRBJ2-2; D ambiguous. CDR3 size: 17 residues. Between the trimmed V and J ends, which lost 4 bases and 3 bases, there was a span of 18 bases. CDR3 region: CASSSERRSRDTGELFF. The CDR3 nucleotides read TGTGCCAGCAGTTCCGAAAGACGGAGCCGAGACACCGGGGAGCTGTTTTTT.

The CDR3 nucleotides read TGTGCCAGCAGTGAATCGGGCCCCCAAAATGAAAAACTGTTTTTT. Protein: CASSESGPQNEKLFF. The V and J genes are TRBV25-1 and TRBJ1-4; no clear D. The V gene lost 1 base and the J gene lost 5 bases, with 11 bases spanning the gap. The CDR3 runs 15 residues. Germline CDR1 reads MGHDK; CDR2 reads SYGVNS. Complete variable domain (other parts from reference TRBV25-1 and TRBJ1-4): EADIYQTPRYLVIGTGKKITLECSQTMGHDKMYWYQQDPGMELHLIHYSYGVNSTEKGDLSSESTVSRIRTEHFPLTLESARPSHTSQYLCASSESGPQNEKLFFGSGTQLSVL.

This clonotype was detected ten times or more. This rearrangement joins TRBV20-1 to TRBJ2-2; the match to TRBD2 covers 7 bases. V was pared by 0 bases and J by 4 bases, with 8 bases of the junction left unmatched. The CDR3 covers 16 residues. The germline CDR1 and CDR2 sequences are DFQATT and SNEGSKA (reference sequence). CDR3 residues: CSARDRLWGGTGELFF. In DNA form, the CDR3 reads TGCAGTGCTAGAGATCGACTTTGGGGGGGCACCGGGGAGCTGTTTTTT.

This clonotype was counted between two and nine times. The chain couples TRBV12-3 or TRBV12-4 to TRBJ1-2; 9 bases are a match to TRBD1. This CDR3 region has 14 residues. The J segment lost 7 bases and the V segment lost 4 bases, leaving 7 bases of the junction unmatched. In DNA, the CDR3 is TGTGCCAGCAGTTCCCCGGACAGGGGTAGTGGCTACACCTTC. It yields the protein CASSSPDRGSGYTF.

This clonotype has just a few counts. The chain has TRBV20-1 and TRBJ2-7; TRBD1 agrees at 9 bases. V shed 5 bases, J shed 7 bases, and the junction held 15 bases outside the gene matches. The CDR3 length is 15 residues. Germline lookup yields CDR1 DFQATT and CDR2 SNEGSKA (reference sequence). CDR3 in amino acids: CSAHHSGTGSGEQYF. In DNA form, the CDR3 reads TGCAGTGCTCACCACTCCGGGACAGGGTCGGGGGAGCAGTACTTC.

In its sample, this clonotype was seen many times. One end of the junction is discordant with germline, which a read error may explain. This sequence joins TRBV4-2 and TRBJ1-5; the match to TRBD1 covers 8 bases. The CDR3 has 17 residues. Germline assignment: CDR1 LGHNA and CDR2 YNFKEQ. CDR3 protein: CASGPRTGSSSDQPQHF. As DNA, the CDR3 is TGTGCCAGCGGCCCCAGGACAGGGAGCAGTAGCGATCAGCCCCAGCATTTT.

There are a few counts of this clonotype. This chain uses TRBV7-2 with TRBJ1-3; D may be TRBD1 (6 bases). The CDR3 has 16 residues. The V gene's germline CDR1 is SGHTA and CDR2 FQGNSA. The germline V and J ends were trimmed by 5 bases and 0 bases, with 14 bases remaining between them. The CDR3 DNA reads TGTGCCAGCAGCCAGGGGCCGGGGTACTCTGGAAACACCATATATTTT. Protein product: CASSQGPGYSGNTIYF. Together with reference TRBV7-2 and TRBJ1-3, the CDR3 gives the full variable domain: GAGVSQSPSNKVTEKGKDVELRCDPISGHTALYWYRQSLGQGLEFLIYFQGNSAPDKSGLPSDRFSAERTGGSVSTLTIQRTQQEDSAVYLCASSQGPGYSGNTIYFGEGSWLTVV.

V is TRBV15 and J is TRBJ1-6; TRBD1 might be the D (6 bases). This CDR3 spans 17 amino acids. The V end lost 3 bases, the J end lost 5 bases, and 17 bases lay between the germline ends. CDR1 is LNHNV and CDR2 is YYDKDF in the germline V gene (reference sequence). CDR3 coding DNA: TGTGCCACCAGCAGGGAAATCGACAGGCCACATAATTCACCCCTCCACTTT. This gives the protein CATSREIDRPHNSPLHF.

This clonotype turned up a few times. The chain recombines TRBV29-1 with TRBJ2-7, with D perhaps assigned TRBD1 or TRBD2 (5 bases each). V lost 2 bases and J 2 bases, leaving 7 bases between the germline ends. The germline CDR1 and CDR2 sequences are SQVTM and ANQGSEA. CDR3 size: 12 residues. The chain's CDR3 is CSVEQGPYEQYF. CDR3 in DNA: TGCAGCGTTGAACAGGGACCCTACGAGCAGTACTTC.

This chain uses TRBV6-1 with TRBJ2-5; 14 bases match TRBD2. This CDR3 has 17 amino acids. V lost 6 bases, J lost 5 bases, and 11 bases stayed unmatched. The germline V gene encodes CDR1 MNHNS and CDR2 SASEGT. The CDR3 bases are TGTGCCAGCAGGAGAACTCCGGGACTAGCGGGAGAGGAGACCCAGTACTTC. Its translation is CASRRTPGLAGEETQYF.

Only a few counts were recorded for this clonotype. V and J are TRBV10-3 and TRBJ1-3; TRBD1 aligns across 7 bases. The V gene end was trimmed by 7 bases and the J gene end by 4 bases; junction bases not matched to a gene: 4. The CDR3 contains 13 residues. The germline V gene has CDR1 ENHRY and CDR2 SYGVKD. This chain's CDR3 is CAINTGQGNTIYF. The CDR3 nucleotides are TGTGCCATCAATACGGGACAGGGAAACACCATATATTTT.

A few counts support this clonotype. The rearrangement uses TRBV7-2 and TRBJ2-7; TRBD2 matches at 12 bases. This CDR3 comprises 13 residues. The trim removed 7 bases at V and 7 bases at J, leaving 5 bases unmatched. Per germline, CDR1 SGHTA and CDR2 FQGNSA. CDR3 nucleotide sequence: TGTGCCAGCACCGTCGGACTAGCGGGAGAGCAGTACTTC. It translates to CASTVGLAGEQYF.

This clonotype was counted only a few times. CDR3 in amino acids: CSARLQGVSPLHF. The CDR3 DNA is TGCAGTGCTAGACTACAGGGTGTTTCACCCCTCCACTTT. The chain recombines TRBV20-1 with TRBJ1-6, with D tentatively TRBD1 (6 bases). Germline CDR1 is DFQATT and CDR2 is SNEGSKA (reference sequence). This CDR3 region has 13 residues. V lost 2 bases to trimming and J lost 9 bases, with 11 bases between them.

This clonotype was picked up a small number of times. The rearrangement uses TRBV6-2 or TRBV6-3 and TRBJ2-7; no reliable D call. The CDR3 sequence is 10 residues long. V shed 8 bases and J shed 9 bases, with 11 bases lying between them. Germline assignment: CDR1 MNHEY and CDR2 SVGEGT. The CDR3 here is CASGQLRQYF. CDR3 in DNA: TGTGCCAGCGGGCAATTGAGGCAGTACTTC.

Only a few counts were recorded for this clonotype. J is TRBJ2-4 and V is TRBV5-6; TRBD2 matches at 12 bases. Germline V gene sequence: CDR1 SGHDT, CDR2 YYEEEE. J gave up 3 bases and V 1 base, and 14 bases lay outside the gene matches. The CDR3 spans 20 residues. The CDR3 DNA reads TGTGCCAGCAGCTTGAACCTAGCGGGGGGGCTACCGTGGGACAAAAACATTCAGTACTTC. It is translated as CASSLNLAGGLPWDKNIQYF.

The V and J genes are TRBV5-1 and TRBJ2-5, with D possibly TRBD2 on 6 matching bases. Per the germline V gene, CDR1 is SGHRS and CDR2 is YFSETQ. V lost 3 bases, J lost 5 bases, and 17 bases lay in between. This CDR3 has 15 residues. This CDR3 reads CASSWDSHLVETQYF. Written as DNA, the CDR3 is TGCGCCAGCAGCTGGGACTCCCACCTTGTTGAGACCCAGTACTTC.

This clonotype was detected only a few times. This rearrangement joins TRBV7-2 to TRBJ1-1; no firm D call. Between the trimmed V and J ends, which lost 6 bases and 7 bases, there was a span of 18 bases. This CDR3 has 14 residues. Germline CDR1 reads SGHTA; CDR2 reads FQGNSA. The CDR3 reads CASSSKEGQLEAFF. The CDR3 nucleotides are TGTGCCAGCAGTAGTAAAGAGGGTCAGCTTGAAGCTTTCTTT.

This chain uses TRBV15 with TRBJ2-1; TRBD1 matches 7 bases. J gave up 5 bases and V 7 bases, and 8 bases lay outside the gene matches. CDR1 is LNHNV and CDR2 is YYDKDF in the germline V gene (reference sequence). The CDR3 runs 14 residues. CDR3 DNA sequence: TGTGCCACCAAACCCCGGGACAGTAACAATGAGCAGTTCTTC. This gives the protein CATKPRDSNNEQFF.

Many counts were recorded for this clonotype. V and J are TRBV6-5 and TRBJ2-2, with D unclear. This CDR3 has 16 amino acids. Trimming left V 0 bases short and J 6 bases short, with 14 bases between. Germline V lookup: CDR1 MNHEY, CDR2 SVGAGI. The DNA for the CDR3 is TGTGCCAGCAGTTACTCTTCCCGTAAGGGCGCCGGGGAGCTGTTTTTT. Encoded protein: CASSYSSRKGAGELFF.

This clonotype was counted only a few times. The rearrangement links TRBV5-1 to TRBJ2-1, with 7 nucleotides matching TRBD1. The CDR3 has 16 amino acids. V was pared by 4 bases and J by 4 bases, with 11 bases of the junction left unmatched. Per the germline V gene, CDR1 is SGHRS and CDR2 is YFSETQ. CDR3 nucleotides: TGCGCCAGCAGCCCCGGGACAGCGATTAAATACAATGAGCAGTTCTTC. Its translation: CASSPGTAIKYNEQFF.

The gene calls are TRBV11-2 and TRBJ2-5, with 8 bases aligning to TRBD2. J lost 5 bases, V lost 1 base, and 9 bases had no gene match. Germline V CDR1 and CDR2: SGHAT, FQNNGV. The CDR3 sequence is 16 residues long. CDR3: CASSLGVAGWGETQYF. CDR3 in DNA: TGTGCCAGCAGCTTAGGGGTAGCGGGGTGGGGGGAGACCCAGTACTTC.

This clonotype has only a few counts. This rearrangement joins TRBV4-3 to TRBJ2-7; 9 bases align to TRBD1. The CDR3 loop spans 14 amino acids. The junction had 3 bases not matched to a gene; V was cut back by 0 bases and J by 6 bases. Per germline, CDR1 LGHNA and CDR2 YSLEER. DNA for the CDR3: TGCGCCAGCAGCCAAGATACAGGGGGCGGCGAGCAGTACTTC. Protein product: CASSQDTGGGEQYF.

For this clonotype: A read error is possible here, since a much larger clone lies one base away. The chain employs TRBV6-2 or TRBV6-3 and TRBJ2-1, with D perhaps matching TRBD1 (6 bases). In germline, CDR1 is MNHEY, CDR2 SVGEGT. V shed 4 bases and J shed 0 bases, with 7 bases lying between them. CDR3 length equals 14 residues. CDR3 in amino acids: CASSLDSSYNEQFF. For the CDR3, the DNA is TGTGCCAGCAGTTTGGACAGCTCCTACAATGAGCAGTTCTTC.

This clonotype was observed a handful of times. This chain links TRBV6-5 with TRBJ2-3, with 8 bases that match TRBD2. V shed 4 bases and J 6 bases; nucleotides not matched to a gene: 6. The V gene's germline CDR1 is MNHEY and CDR2 SVGAGI. CDR3 length: 14 amino acids. The CDR3 loop is CASSSGGAQDTQYF. The CDR3 bases are TGTGCCAGCAGTTCCGGGGGGGCGCAGGATACGCAGTATTTT.

With regard to this clonotype: One end of the junction does not line up with germline, which may come from a read error. This chain links TRBV20-1 with TRBJ2-3; TRBD2 matches 8 bases. Germline CDR1 and CDR2: DFQATT and SNEGSKA (reference sequence). The CDR3 has 16 amino acids. The CDR3 nucleotides are TGCTGTGCTAGCCTCCGACTAGCGTTGAGCACAGATACGCAGTATTTT. It translates to CCASLRLALSTDTQYF.

This clonotype has more than one count but fewer than ten. This chain links TRBV16 with TRBJ1-5; weak D call: TRBD1 (5 bases). Between the trimmed V and J ends, which lost 2 bases and 2 bases, there was a span of 10 bases. Germline CDR1 reads KGHSY; CDR2 reads FQNENV. The CDR3 is 15 amino acids. The CDR3 nucleotides read TGTGCCAGCAGCCAACCGGGACCCGGCAATCAGCCCCAGCATTTT. It yields the protein CASSQPGPGNQPQHF.

This clonotype was counted only a few times. V usage is TRBV20-1 and J usage is TRBJ2-3; TRBD2 agrees at 8 bases. V shed 0 bases and J 5 bases; nucleotides not matched to a gene: 7. Germline V gene data show CDR1 as DFQATT and CDR2 as SNEGSKA (reference sequence). The CDR3 loop spans 15 amino acids. The CDR3 DNA reads TGCAGTGCTAGAGAGTTGCGGGGGGTTCAAGATACGCAGTATTTT. Encoded protein: CSARELRGVQDTQYF.

CDR3 sequence: CASTETLGLQETQYF. The DNA of the CDR3 is TGTGCCAGCACTGAAACCCTGGGGCTACAAGAGACCCAGTACTTC. V is TRBV28 and J is TRBJ2-5, with TRBD1 as a possible D gene (5 bases). The V gene lost 7 bases and the J gene lost 2 bases, with 17 bases spanning the gap. Germline loops: CDR1 MDHEN, CDR2 SYDVKM. The CDR3 consists of 15 residues.

Note on this clonotype: This could be a read error, since a much larger clone is one nucleotide away. J is TRBJ2-5 and V is TRBV4-2, with D perhaps TRBD1 or TRBD2 (5 bases each). CDR3 length: 15 amino acids. Germline V lookup: CDR1 LGHNA, CDR2 YNFKEQ. CDR3 in amino acids: CASSQDRDGPEIQYF. The CDR3 DNA reads as TGTGCCAGCAGCCAAGATCGGGACGGGCCAGAGATCCAGTACTTC.

The chain links TRBV6-2 or TRBV6-3 to TRBJ1-1; possibly TRBD1 for D (5 bases). Per germline, CDR1 MNHEY and CDR2 SVGEGT. CDR3 length equals 14 residues. Trimming removed 3 bases at V and 3 bases at J, with 11 bases between. The CDR3 DNA reads TGTGCCAGCAGTTATGAAGGGGCGTACACTGAAGCTTTCTTT. This gives the protein CASSYEGAYTEAFF.